This passage covers 21 T cell receptor beta chains from one sample sequenced in a study of blood T cell repertoires in COVID-19. Generated by immunoSEQ multiplex PCR, the TCRdb table keeps only in-frame clones and is missing some. The sample contains more than 200,000 clones, around 85% of which appear only once. Material for sequencing was peripheral blood. The receptor source for this set is an older man with acute or convalescent COVID-19.

J is TRBJ1-5 and V is TRBV3-1 (or the pseudogene TRBV3-2), with 9 nucleotides matching TRBD1. With 3 bases clipped from V and 4 bases from J, the junction kept 7 bases outside the gene matches. This CDR3 is 16 amino acids long. In germline, CDR1 is LGHDT, CDR2 YNNKEL (reference sequence). This CDR3 reads CASSQAGTGQNQPQHF. The CDR3 region has the DNA TGTGCCAGCAGCCAGGCCGGGACAGGGCAAAATCAGCCCCAGCATTTT.

The V and J genes are TRBV18 and TRBJ2-2; a weak D match, TRBD2 (5 bases). CDR1 and CDR2 from the germline V gene are KGHSH and LQKENI. V was cut by 0 bases and J by 0 bases, with 8 bases left in between. This CDR3 is built from 16 residues. CDR3 loop: CASSPPALANTGELFF. CDR3 coding DNA: TGTGCCAGCTCACCACCGGCACTAGCGAACACCGGGGAGCTGTTTTTT.

The chain combines TRBV24-1 with TRBJ2-7, with D perhaps TRBD1 (6 bases). V lost 3 bases and J lost 0, with 11 bases in between. The germline gives CDR1 KGHDR, CDR2 SFDVKD. This CDR3 is 15 amino acids long. CDR3 bases: TGTGCCACCAGTGATCCCTCAGGGGACTCCTACGAGCAGTACTTC. It specifies CATSDPSGDSYEQYF.

The chain joins TRBV5-5 to TRBJ2-1, with 9 bases fitting TRBD2. There are 15 residues in the CDR3. Germline CDR1 SGHKS, CDR2 YYEKEE (reference sequence). V shed 4 bases, J shed 6 bases, and the junction held 8 bases outside the gene matches. In DNA form, the CDR3 reads TGTGCCAGCAGCCCCCTTGCGGGGGGGGCCAATGAGCAGTTCTTC. Protein sequence: CASSPLAGGANEQFF.

The chain uses TRBV28 and TRBJ1-5, with a weak D call TRBD1 (5 bases). Germline CDR1 MDHEN, CDR2 SYDVKM. Trimming stripped 6 bases from V and 2 bases from J, with 14 bases between. The CDR3 consists of 15 residues. The CDR3 coding sequence is TGTGCCAGCAGGCCAGGGTCCCCAGGCAATCAGCCCCAGCATTTT. Residues: CASRPGSPGNQPQHF.

The gene calls are TRBV6-5 and TRBJ2-7, with 8 bases identical to TRBD1. V was pared by 6 bases and J by 2 bases, with 6 bases of the junction left unmatched. The CDR3 totals 14 residues. Germline-derived CDR1 and CDR2 are MNHEY and SVGAGI. CDR3 region: CASSYTQGAYEQYF. The CDR3 DNA sequence: TGTGCCAGCAGCTACACACAGGGGGCCTACGAGCAGTACTTC.

Only one count was recorded for this clone. CDR3 region: CASSFFGELFF. CDR3 nucleotide sequence: TGTGCCAGCAGTTTCTTCGGGGAGCTGTTTTTT. V gene TRBV28 combines with J gene TRBJ2-2; no firm D call. Trimming cost V 3 bases and J 7 bases, with 3 bases left between them. The CDR3 has 11 residues. Germline loops: CDR1 MDHEN, CDR2 SYDVKM.

The chain recombines TRBV7-8 with TRBJ1-2; D might be TRBD1 (6 bases). Germline V gives CDR1 SGHVS, CDR2 FQNEAQ. The CDR3 consists of 20 residues. Trimming took 0 bases from V and 7 from J, leaving 30 bases between them. The CDR3 DNA follows: TGTGCCAGCAGCTTAGCGAGCCGCACAGGGTTCCGCGCGGCGTTCGTTGGCTACACCTTC. It codes for CASSLASRTGFRAAFVGYTF.

The V and J genes are TRBV5-1 and TRBJ2-3; 11 nucleotides agree with TRBD1. The ends lost 6 bases at V and 1 base at J; junction bases unmatched: 4. This CDR3 region has 15 residues. Per the germline V gene, CDR1 is SGHRS and CDR2 is YFSETQ. The CDR3 here is CASTRTGGRTDTQYF. CDR3 coding DNA: TGCGCCAGCACCAGGACAGGGGGCCGCACAGATACGCAGTATTTT.

This sequence joins TRBV13 and TRBJ2-1, with 9 bases that match TRBD2. Germline V CDR1 and CDR2: PRHDT, FYEKMQ (reference sequence). This CDR3 has 16 amino acids. Trimming at V came to 3 bases and at J to 3 bases, leaving 6 bases not matched to a gene. The CDR3 is CASSFGRGGDYNEQFF. The DNA for the CDR3 is TGTGCCAGCAGCTTTGGGCGGGGGGGCGACTACAATGAGCAGTTCTTC.

The rearrangement links TRBV6-1 to TRBJ1-5; no clear D gene. Germline V gene sequence: CDR1 MNHNS, CDR2 SASEGT. The ends were cut back, 2 bases at V and 4 bases at J, with 12 bases in the middle. The CDR3 covers 15 residues. CDR3 nucleotides: TGTGCCAGCAGTGAACATGTGGCTCGTAATCAGCCCCAGCATTTT. Amino acid sequence: CASSEHVARNQPQHF.

The rearrangement uses TRBV10-3 and TRBJ1-6; perhaps TRBD1 as D (5 bases). Germline V gives CDR1 ENHRY, CDR2 SYGVKD. Trimming took off 4 bases at V and 5 bases at J, with 6 bases between the two ends. The CDR3 is made up of 13 amino acids. The CDR3 loop is CAISGRDNSPLHF. CDR3 nucleotide sequence: TGTGCCATCAGTGGCAGGGATAATTCACCCCTCCACTTT.

The chain joins TRBV5-1 to TRBJ2-2; D call uncertain. Trimming removed 4 bases from V and 0 bases from J, with 7 bases in between. The CDR3 spans 14 residues. Per the germline V gene, CDR1 is SGHRS and CDR2 is YFSETQ. This CDR3 is CASSLESNTGELFF. The CDR3 DNA sequence: TGCGCCAGCAGCCTCGAGTCGAACACCGGGGAGCTGTTTTTT.

The genes are TRBV6-5 and TRBJ2-2, with 8 bases fitting TRBD1. The CDR3 runs 15 residues. Germline values: CDR1 MNHEY, CDR2 SVGAGI. Losses at the gene ends were 6 bases for V and 3 bases for J; bases not matched to a gene: 6. For the CDR3, the DNA is TGTGCCAGCAGAGGACAGGGAATCTACACCGGGGAGCTGTTTTTT. The encoded protein is CASRGQGIYTGELFF.

The sample holds a few counts of this clone. The chain combines TRBV19 with TRBJ1-5; a possible D gene is TRBD1 (5 bases). V was pared by 3 bases and J by 11 bases, with 8 bases between. The CDR3 is 11 amino acids. From germline, CDR1 is LNHDA and CDR2 SQIVND (reference sequence). The CDR3 loop is CASSIREAQHF. CDR3 bases: TGTGCCAGTAGTATCAGGGAGGCCCAGCATTTT.

J is TRBJ2-3 and V is TRBV24-1; D might be TRBD2 (5 bases). There are 13 residues in the CDR3. Per germline, CDR1 KGHDR and CDR2 SFDVKD. Trimming removed 3 bases from V and 4 bases from J, with 7 bases in between. The CDR3 nucleotides are TGTGCCACCAGTGATCCGGGGTCAGATACGCAGTATTTT. This codes for CATSDPGSDTQYF.

The chain is built from TRBV7-9 and TRBJ1-1; possible D gene TRBD1, 6 bases. Between the trimmed V and J ends, which lost 3 bases and 7 bases, there was a span of 24 bases. Per germline, CDR1 SEHNR and CDR2 FQNEAQ (reference sequence). This CDR3 region has 17 residues. The CDR3, as DNA: TGTGCCAGCAGCTTCAATCCTTTCAGGGGCAGTGTGATTGAAGCTTTCTTT. This encodes CASSFNPFRGSVIEAFF.

This chain uses TRBV28 with TRBJ1-5, with D possibly matching TRBD1 (6 bases). Trimming removed 6 bases at V and 2 bases at J, with 14 bases between. The CDR3 has 15 residues. The germline V gene has CDR1 MDHEN and CDR2 SYDVKM. DNA of the CDR3: TGTGCCAGCAGGGTACAGGGAATTGGCAATCAGCCCCAGCATTTT. This translates into CASRVQGIGNQPQHF.

Worth noting for this clone: Compared with germline, one end of the junction differs, possibly owing to a read error. The rearrangement joins TRBV7-2 to TRBJ2-1; 10 bases map to TRBD1. This CDR3 is built from 16 residues. The germline V gene has CDR1 SGHTA and CDR2 FQGNSA. The CDR3 bases are TGTGCCAGCAGCCTAGCGGCCGGGACAGGGGCGAATGAGCAGTTCTTC. This gives the protein CASSLAAGTGANEQFF.

V gene TRBV12-3 or TRBV12-4 combines with J gene TRBJ2-1; tentatively, D is TRBD2 (5 bases). This CDR3 has 12 amino acids. V dropped 5 bases and J dropped 5 bases, with 7 bases sitting between them. In nucleotides, the CDR3 is TGTGCCAGCAGTCTGCGGGACAATGAGCAGTTCTTC. Residues: CASSLRDNEQFF.

CDR3 loop: CASSDVWTGGREQYF. CDR3 bases: TGTGCCAGCAGTGATGTCTGGACAGGGGGTAGGGAGCAGTACTTC. The chain recombines TRBV6-1 with TRBJ2-7; TRBD1 agrees at 10 bases. V gave up 3 bases and J gave up 7 bases; unmatched junction bases: 9. Germline V gene lookup returns CDR1 MNHNS and CDR2 SASEGT. This CDR3 has 15 residues.